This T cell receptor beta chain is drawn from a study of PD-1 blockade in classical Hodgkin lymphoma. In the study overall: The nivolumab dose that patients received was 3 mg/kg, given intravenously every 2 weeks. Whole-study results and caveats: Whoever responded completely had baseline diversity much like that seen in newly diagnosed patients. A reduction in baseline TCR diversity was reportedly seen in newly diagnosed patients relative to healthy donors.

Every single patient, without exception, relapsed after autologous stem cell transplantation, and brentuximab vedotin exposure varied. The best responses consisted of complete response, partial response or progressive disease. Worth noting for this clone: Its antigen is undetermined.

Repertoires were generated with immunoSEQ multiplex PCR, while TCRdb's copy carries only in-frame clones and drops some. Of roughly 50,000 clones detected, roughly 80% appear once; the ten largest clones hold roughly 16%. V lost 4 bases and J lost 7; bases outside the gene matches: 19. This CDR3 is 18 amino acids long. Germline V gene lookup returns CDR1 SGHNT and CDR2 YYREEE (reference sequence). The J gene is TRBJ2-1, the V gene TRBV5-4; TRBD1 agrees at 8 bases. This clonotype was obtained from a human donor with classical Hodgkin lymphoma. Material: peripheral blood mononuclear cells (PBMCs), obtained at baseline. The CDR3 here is CASSRFLTGTGRGNEQFF. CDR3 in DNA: TGTGCCAGCAGCCGATTTTTAACCGGGACAGGCCGGGGAAATGAGCAGTTCTTC.